This TCR beta chain was sequenced for a study of pediatric ulcerative colitis. Clones were read by immunoSEQ multiplex PCR, and TCRdb kept only the in-frame ones, dropping some. Of about 40,000 clones in the sample, 60% to 85% are singletons; the top ten hold roughly 8.6%. During colonoscopy, one to two rectal pinch biopsies were collected. The CDR3 runs 14 residues. Germline CDR1 LNHDA, CDR2 SQIVND (reference sequence). The V gene lost 7 bases and the J gene lost 9 bases, with 21 bases spanning the gap. V is TRBV19 and J is TRBJ1-1; possible D gene TRBD1, 6 bases. The receptor's source is a boy younger than 18 with severe ulcerative colitis. Sample: gut tissue. As DNA, the CDR3 is TGTGCCAGTAAGCCCATGGGGACACCCACCCAAGCTTTCTTT. It specifies CASKPMGTPTQAFF.